Presented here are 18 T cell receptor beta chains from one specimen sequenced in a study of blood T cell repertoires in COVID-19. The table came from immunoSEQ multiplex PCR; TCRdb's copy has only in-frame clones and leaves some out. The sample lists under 250,000 clones, roughly 85% occurring once. The sample was peripheral blood. These receptors all stem from a man younger than 35 with active or convalescent COVID-19.

V usage is TRBV15 and J usage is TRBJ2-3; 7 bases fit TRBD2. Germline lookup yields CDR1 LNHNV and CDR2 YYDKDF (reference sequence). The trim removed 3 bases at V and 6 bases at J, leaving 3 bases unmatched. This CDR3 region has 13 residues. CDR3 sequence: CATSSLAADTQYF. Here the CDR3 DNA reads TGTGCCACCAGCAGCCTAGCGGCGGATACGCAGTATTTT.

The genes are TRBV30 and TRBJ1-2; D is uncertain. This CDR3 spans 14 amino acids. Per germline, CDR1 GTSNPN and CDR2 SVGIG (reference sequence). Trimming stripped 5 bases from V and 3 bases from J, with 16 bases between. CDR3 region: CAWAPTDHYYGYTF. CDR3 coding DNA: TGTGCCTGGGCCCCTACTGATCACTACTATGGCTACACCTTC.

This clone has a handful of counts. The chain recombines TRBV28 with TRBJ1-5, with 9 bases fitting TRBD1. The CDR3 runs to 19 residues. V was pared by 5 bases and J by 0 bases, with 14 bases of the junction left unmatched. Looked up from germline, CDR1 is MDHEN and CDR2 is SYDVKM. As DNA, the CDR3 is TGTGCCAGCAGTCCACCCGGACAGGGGACCATGGGTAGCAATCAGCCCCAGCATTTT. This gives the protein CASSPPGQGTMGSNQPQHF. Filled out from reference TRBV28 and TRBJ1-5, the complete variable domain reads DVKVTQSSRYLVKRTGEKVFLECVQDMDHENMFWYRQDPGLGLRLIYFSYDVKMKEKGDIPEGYSVSREKKERFSLILESASTNQTSMYLCASSPPGQGTMGSNQPQHFGDGTRLSIL.

This clone came up a few times. The chain recombines TRBV7-8 with TRBJ2-1; 9 bases map to TRBD2. The CDR3 runs to 14 residues. Trimming removed 5 bases from V and 6 bases from J; junction bases left unmatched: 5. Per the germline V gene, CDR1 is SGHVS and CDR2 is FQNEAQ. Here the CDR3 reads CASSPTTSGNEQFF. The CDR3 nucleotides read TGTGCCAGCAGCCCCACGACTAGCGGCAATGAGCAGTTCTTC.

The rearrangement joins TRBV7-9 to TRBJ2-5, with 9 bases aligning to TRBD1. The CDR3 runs to 14 residues. Germline V gene lookup returns CDR1 SEHNR and CDR2 FQNEAQ (reference sequence). Trimming at V came to 5 bases and at J to 3 bases, leaving 4 bases not matched to a gene. The CDR3 reads CASSPRQGEETQYF. Here the CDR3 DNA reads TGTGCCAGCAGCCCGCGACAGGGGGAAGAGACCCAGTACTTC.

This chain connects TRBV7-2 to TRBJ1-2; D uncertain. V lost 1 base and J lost 5, with 14 bases in between. This CDR3 has 15 residues. Germline V gives CDR1 SGHTA, CDR2 FQGNSA. CDR3 in amino acids: CASSLGQDRGYGYTF. In DNA, the CDR3 is TGTGCCAGCAGCTTAGGTCAGGACCGGGGATATGGCTACACCTTC.

The genes are TRBV7-2 and TRBJ2-1, with D possibly matching TRBD1 (6 bases). The CDR3 extends over 13 amino acids. Trimming took off 3 bases at V and 9 bases at J, with 12 bases between the two ends. CDR1 is SGHTA, CDR2 FQGNSA, per germline. CDR3 sequence: CASSFALGGEQFF. In DNA, the CDR3 is TGTGCCAGCAGCTTCGCACTAGGGGGTGAGCAGTTCTTC.

The chain joins TRBV5-4 to TRBJ2-2; 8 bases line up with TRBD2. V lost 4 bases and J lost 6; bases outside the gene matches: 8. There are 15 residues in the CDR3. Germline values: CDR1 SGHNT, CDR2 YYREEE (reference sequence). CDR3 region: CASSTLRGGPGELFF. The CDR3 DNA sequence: TGTGCCAGCAGCACCCTTCGGGGGGGCCCCGGGGAGCTGTTTTTT.

The J gene is TRBJ2-5, the V gene TRBV29-1; 8 bases are shared with TRBD1. There are 14 residues in the CDR3. The V gene end was trimmed by 7 bases and the J gene end by 4 bases; junction bases not matched to a gene: 11. From germline, CDR1 is SQVTM and CDR2 ANQGSEA. The CDR3, as DNA: TGCAGCGGACAGGGGTTCCTTCTGGGAGAGACCCAGTACTTC. Amino acid sequence: CSGQGFLLGETQYF.

This clone was detected only a few times. This chain connects TRBV4-3 to TRBJ1-2, with 9 bases lining up with TRBD1. J gave up 4 bases and V 4 bases, and 7 bases lay outside the gene matches. Per the germline V gene, CDR1 is LGHNA and CDR2 is YSLEER. The CDR3 extends over 15 amino acids. The CDR3 bases are TGCGCCAGCAGCCCCGGGACAGGGTTGTCCTATGGCTACACCTTC. Residues: CASSPGTGLSYGYTF.

In this sample, this clone turned up once. This chain links TRBV5-1 with TRBJ2-1; 8 bases are shared with TRBD2. With 4 bases clipped from V and 6 bases from J, the junction kept 9 bases outside the gene matches. From germline, CDR1 is SGHRS and CDR2 YFSETQ. The CDR3 covers 15 residues. In nucleotides, the CDR3 is TGCGCCAGCAGCCCCTTAGCGGGAATGACCAATGAGCAGTTCTTC. Translated: CASSPLAGMTNEQFF.

The J gene is TRBJ1-5, the V gene TRBV27; D is possibly TRBD1 (5 bases). Germline assignment: CDR1 MNHEY and CDR2 SMNVEV (reference sequence). The ends were cut back, 4 bases at V and 4 bases at J, with 5 bases in the middle. The CDR3 spans 12 residues. Here the CDR3 reads CASSSGNQPQHF. CDR3 bases: TGTGCCAGCAGTTCAGGGAATCAGCCCCAGCATTTT.

This chain uses TRBV19 with TRBJ1-1; 7 nucleotides align to TRBD1. There are 19 residues in the CDR3. V gave up 4 bases and J gave up 0 bases; unmatched junction bases: 17. Germline CDR1 is LNHDA and CDR2 is SQIVND (reference sequence). The CDR3 region is CASSSRGVTDTSMNTEAFF. The CDR3, as DNA: TGTGCCAGTAGTAGCAGGGGGGTGACTGATACATCTATGAACACTGAAGCTTTCTTT.

The V gene is TRBV13, the J gene TRBJ2-6, with 7 positions matching TRBD1. Looked up from germline, CDR1 is PRHDT and CDR2 is FYEKMQ (reference sequence). The ends lost 6 bases at V and 0 bases at J; junction bases unmatched: 11. The CDR3 is 18 residues long. CDR3 DNA sequence: TGTGCCAGCAGGGATACAGGGGACCTACCCTCTGGGGCCAACGTCCTGACTTTC. Its protein is CASRDTGDLPSGANVLTF.

This clone was counted once. The chain is built from TRBV6-5 and TRBJ1-5, with no clear D. CDR1 MNHEY and CDR2 SVGAGI come from the germline V gene. The CDR3 totals 13 residues. The ends were cut back, 6 bases at V and 11 bases at J, with 17 bases in the middle. The CDR3 DNA reads TGTGCCAGCAGCCTTAACGGGGAGCTGGCCCAGCATTTT. Translation: CASSLNGELAQHF.

The genes are TRBV2 and TRBJ1-2; the D gene is possibly TRBD1 (5 bases). The germline V and J ends were trimmed by 8 bases and 8 bases, with 15 bases remaining between them. This CDR3 contains 12 residues. In germline, CDR1 is SNHLY, CDR2 FYNNEI. The CDR3 loop reads CASLITGYGYTF. The CDR3 region has the DNA TGTGCCAGCTTAATTACAGGTTACGGCTACACCTTC.

The chain links TRBV5-4 to TRBJ2-2; TRBD2 matches at 9 bases. CDR1 and CDR2 (germline): SGHNT, YYREEE (reference sequence). The length of the CDR3 is 16 residues. V lost 0 bases and J lost 6; bases outside the gene matches: 6. CDR3 sequence reads: CASSLELAGVAGELFF. CDR3 bases: TGTGCCAGCAGCTTGGAATTAGCGGGAGTGGCCGGGGAGCTGTTTTTT.

This chain connects TRBV7-3 to TRBJ2-7; TRBD1 agrees at 7 bases. Germline V gives CDR1 SGHTA, CDR2 FQGTGA. The CDR3 sequence is 12 residues long. The V segment lost 2 bases and the J segment 6 bases; nucleotides outside the gene matches: 1. This chain's CDR3 is CASSLSGGEQYF. Written as DNA, the CDR3 is TGTGCCAGCAGCTTATCAGGGGGCGAGCAGTACTTC.